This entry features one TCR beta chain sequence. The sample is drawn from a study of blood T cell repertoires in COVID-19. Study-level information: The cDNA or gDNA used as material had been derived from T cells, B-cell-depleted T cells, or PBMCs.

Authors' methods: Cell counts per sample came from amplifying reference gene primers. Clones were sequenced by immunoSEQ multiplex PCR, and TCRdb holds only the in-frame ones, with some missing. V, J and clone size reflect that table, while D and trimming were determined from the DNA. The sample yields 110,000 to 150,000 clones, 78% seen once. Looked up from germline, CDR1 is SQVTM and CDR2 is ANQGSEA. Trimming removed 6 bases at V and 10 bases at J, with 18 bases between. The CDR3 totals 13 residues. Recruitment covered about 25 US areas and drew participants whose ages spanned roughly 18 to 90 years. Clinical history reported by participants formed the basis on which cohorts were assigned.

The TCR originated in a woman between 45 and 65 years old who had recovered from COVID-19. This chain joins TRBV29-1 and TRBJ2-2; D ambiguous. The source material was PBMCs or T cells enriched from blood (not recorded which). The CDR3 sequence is CSVRTTAPAELFF. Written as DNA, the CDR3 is TGCAGCGTCCGAACAACAGCCCCCGCGGAGCTGTTTTTT.